This TCR beta chain was captured by sequencing in a study of shared clonotypes between healthy human individuals. Using immunoSEQ multiplex PCR, the repertoire was profiled, and TCRdb retains in-frame clones only, with some absent. This table holds around 600,000 clones, roughly 95% found once. Positive CCR7 selection of CD45RO-negative cells yielded the naive CD8 cells, and terminally differentiated effector memory CD45RA+ cells were excluded. The sequenced sample consisted of naive CD8+ T cells sorted from blood. This clonotype originated in a woman in her twenties or thirties in good health.

The CDR3, as DNA: TGTGCCAGCAGGGACCCTCACTACGAGCAGTACTTC. This sequence encodes CASRDPHYEQYF. This chain joins TRBV28 and TRBJ2-7; no reliable D call. This CDR3 contains 12 residues. Trimming shortened V by 6 bases and J by 3 bases, and 9 bases separated the two germline ends. Germline V CDR1 and CDR2: MDHEN, SYDVKM.